Listed here are 23 T cell receptor beta chains from one sample, sequenced in a study of PD-L1 blockade in urothelial cancer (TCRdb year 2017). Library method: the immunoSEQ multiplex PCR assay. TCRdb retrieved this table from immuneACCESS and kept in-frame rearrangements only. Not all clones are present; in checked studies, unresolved V genes account for under half, and no reason is known for the remainder. The sample profile shows more than 40,000 clones; around 83% of them were found once. The top ten constitute 1.5% to 2% of the sample. The time point label corresponds to: pretreatment peripheral blood. The material was PBMCs, obtained around atezolizumab (anti-PD-L1) treatment. The receptors were sampled from a man aged 50 or older with urothelial cancer.

This chain uses TRBV12-5 with TRBJ2-7; TRBD2 matches at 8 bases. Germline CDR1 LGHNT, CDR2 FRNRAP. V gave up 5 bases and J gave up 5 bases; unmatched junction bases: 23. The CDR3 totals 19 residues. The CDR3 here is CASGGGNFLKRENWNEQYF. CDR3 bases: TGTGCTAGTGGTGGTGGGAATTTCTTAAAGCGGGAGAATTGGAACGAGCAGTACTTC.

This chain uses TRBV11-2 with TRBJ2-7; a weak D match, TRBD2 (6 bases). The CDR3 has 16 amino acids. Looked up from germline, CDR1 is SGHAT and CDR2 is FQNNGV. V dropped 5 bases and J dropped 4 bases, with 21 bases sitting between them. CDR3 coding DNA: TGTGCCAGCAGCCCGGGCGGGGCCCTCAAGTTGTACGAGCAGTACTTC. The encoded protein is CASSPGGALKLYEQYF.

The chain recombines TRBV7-9 with TRBJ2-3; a weak D match, TRBD1 (6 bases). Trimming removed 1 base at V and 7 bases at J, with 9 bases between. Germline CDR1 SEHNR, CDR2 FQNEAQ (reference sequence). The CDR3 totals 13 residues. CDR3: CASSLDRANTQYF. Here the CDR3 DNA reads TGTGCCAGCAGCTTAGACAGGGCAAATACGCAGTATTTT.

The genes are TRBV7-8 and TRBJ2-2; perhaps TRBD2 as D (5 bases). The germline CDR1 and CDR2 sequences are SGHVS and FQNEAQ. The V gene lost 6 bases and the J gene lost 0 bases, with 14 bases spanning the gap. CDR3 length: 16 amino acids. Here the CDR3 reads CASSSAIGANTGELFF. The CDR3 nucleotides read TGTGCCAGCAGTTCCGCCATCGGGGCGAACACCGGGGAGCTGTTTTTT.

The rearrangement links TRBV5-1 to TRBJ2-1; 16 bases fit TRBD2. V lost 4 bases to trimming and J lost 10 bases; unmatched junction nucleotides: 5. Germline V CDR1 and CDR2: SGHRS, YFSETQ. CDR3 size: 15 residues. In nucleotides, the CDR3 is TGCGCCAGCAGCGCGGGACTAGCGGGGGGGGAAGAGCAGTTCTTC. It is translated as CASSAGLAGGEEQFF.

The chain uses TRBV6-5 and TRBJ2-5; 8 positions agree with TRBD2. Germline V CDR1 and CDR2: MNHEY, SVGAGI. Unmatched junction bases numbered 7, after V lost 4 bases and J lost 3 bases. The CDR3 is 15 amino acids. CDR3 in DNA: TGTGCCAGCAGTTCGCATACTAGCGGAGAAGAGACCCAGTACTTC. The encoded protein is CASSSHTSGEETQYF.

V is TRBV7-9 and J is TRBJ1-5, with a possible D match to TRBD1 (6 bases). V was clipped by 1 base and J by 0 bases, with 13 bases between them. This CDR3 is 17 amino acids long. CDR1 SEHNR and CDR2 FQNEAQ come from the germline V gene (reference sequence). This chain's CDR3 is CASSLEVGGRSNQPQHF. Here the CDR3 DNA reads TGTGCCAGCAGCTTAGAAGTAGGGGGTCGTAGCAATCAGCCCCAGCATTTT.

This rearrangement joins TRBV20-1 to TRBJ1-2; D remains unclear. Germline V lookup: CDR1 DFQATT, CDR2 SNEGSKA (reference sequence). The CDR3 length is 11 residues. This CDR3 is CRPSPDYGYTF. DNA of the CDR3: TGCAGGCCGAGTCCTGACTATGGCTACACCTTC.

This chain connects TRBV18 to TRBJ1-1, with 12 bases identical to TRBD1. Germline V gene sequence: CDR1 KGHSH, CDR2 LQKENI. This CDR3 region has 16 residues. The trim removed 0 bases at V and 11 bases at J, leaving 10 bases unmatched. CDR3 protein: CASSPPVRGQGARAFF. The DNA for the CDR3 is TGTGCCAGCTCACCACCTGTAAGGGGACAGGGGGCTCGCGCTTTCTTT.

J is TRBJ2-3 and V is TRBV27; 7 positions agree with TRBD1. Trimming took 6 bases from V and 4 from J; bases not matched to a gene: 13. Germline CDR1 is MNHEY and CDR2 is SMNVEV (reference sequence). The CDR3 has 16 residues. CDR3: CASSTRTGGTPDTQYF. CDR3 coding DNA: TGTGCCAGCAGCACTCGGACAGGCGGCACCCCAGATACGCAGTATTTT.

This clone was seen only a few times. The chain couples TRBV28 to TRBJ1-5; possible D gene TRBD1, 6 bases. This CDR3 contains 14 residues. Germline CDR1 MDHEN, CDR2 SYDVKM. V lost 5 bases and J lost 7, with 15 bases in between. CDR3 sequence: CASSPARGAQPQHF. CDR3 coding DNA: TGTGCCAGCAGTCCCGCCCGGGGGGCACAGCCCCAGCATTTT.

The CDR3 is CASSLGAGGSYEQYF. The CDR3 DNA reads as TGTGCCAGCAGCTTAGGGGCAGGGGGCTCCTACGAGCAGTACTTC. This chain connects TRBV7-3 to TRBJ2-7; 7 bases match TRBD1. This CDR3 contains 15 residues. With V trimmed by 2 bases and J by 0 bases, 4 bases remained unmatched. Germline loops: CDR1 SGHTA, CDR2 FQGTGA.

With respect to this clone: Germline is not matched at one junction end, which may reflect a read error. Distinct nucleotide sequences in the sample also encode this CDR3. This chain uses TRBV6-5 with TRBJ2-2; 7 nucleotides agree with TRBD1. Germline V gives CDR1 MNHEY, CDR2 SVGAGI. The CDR3 length is 15 residues. CDR3 nucleotide sequence: TGTGCCAGCAGTTACTCTACGACAGGGTTAGGGGAGCTATTTTTT. Its protein is CASSYSTTGLGELFF.

This clone was counted once. V usage is TRBV15 and J usage is TRBJ1-2; 7 nucleotides agree with TRBD1. CDR3 size: 14 residues. Trimming at V came to 5 bases and at J to 8 bases, leaving 11 bases not matched to a gene. The germline gives CDR1 LNHNV, CDR2 YYDKDF (reference sequence). The CDR3 here is CATSGGQSLGGYTF. DNA of the CDR3: TGTGCCACCAGCGGGGGACAGTCCCTGGGCGGCTACACCTTC.

The V call is TRBV16, the J call TRBJ2-5; 7 bases fit TRBD1. Unmatched junction bases numbered 9, after V lost 3 bases and J lost 2 bases. CDR1 and CDR2 (germline): KGHSY, FQNENV. The CDR3 has 16 amino acids. CDR3 residues: CASSHSIGTAQETQYF. In nucleotides, the CDR3 is TGTGCCAGCAGCCACTCTATCGGGACAGCTCAAGAGACCCAGTACTTC.

This clone is termed medium-sized. The rearrangement joins TRBV6-1 to TRBJ2-7; 7 bases map to TRBD1. The CDR3 runs 13 residues. CDR1 is MNHNS and CDR2 is SASEGT in the germline V gene. The J segment lost 3 bases and the V segment lost 5 bases, leaving 4 bases of the junction unmatched. CDR3 DNA sequence: TGTGCCAGCAGTTGGGGACAGAACTACGAGCAGTACTTC. It encodes CASSWGQNYEQYF.

The count of this clone is one. The chain couples TRBV6-4 to TRBJ2-2, with 7 bases matching TRBD1. V was pared by 5 bases and J by 5 bases, with 5 bases of the junction left unmatched. CDR3 length equals 14 residues. Looked up from germline, CDR1 is MRHNA and CDR2 is SNTAGT. CDR3 loop: CASSKQGSTGELFF. For the CDR3, the DNA is TGTGCCAGCAGTAAACAGGGGAGTACCGGGGAGCTGTTTTTT.

The chain couples TRBV5-1 to TRBJ1-2; a possible D gene is TRBD1 (5 bases). The CDR3 loop spans 14 amino acids. CDR1 is SGHRS, CDR2 YFSETQ, per germline. Trimming shortened V by 4 bases and J by 9 bases, and 19 bases separated the two germline ends. In nucleotides, the CDR3 is TGCGCCAGCAGCCCCAGAGCCAGGGATTCAAGCTACACCTTC. Translation gives CASSPRARDSSYTF. Looking up the rest from reference TRBV5-1 and TRBJ1-2 gives the full variable domain: KAGVTQTPRYLIKTRGQQVTLSCSPISGHRSVSWYQQTPGQGLQFLFEYFSETQRNKGNFPGRFSGRQFSNSRSEMNVSTLELGDSALYLCASSPRARDSSYTFGSGTRLTVV.

This chain joins TRBV2 and TRBJ2-2, with D possibly being TRBD1 (5 bases). The V and J ends lost 5 bases and 5 bases respectively, with 12 bases between them. Germline CDR1 SNHLY, CDR2 FYNNEI. The CDR3 runs to 14 residues. This CDR3 reads CASSFRQKTGELFF. As DNA, the CDR3 is TGTGCCAGCAGTTTCCGACAGAAAACCGGGGAGCTGTTTTTT.

The chain links TRBV7-2 to TRBJ1-4; TRBD1 agrees at 9 bases. Germline V CDR1 and CDR2: SGHTA, FQGNSA. With V trimmed by 2 bases and J by 7 bases, 8 bases remained unmatched. This CDR3 is built from 16 residues. For the CDR3, the DNA is TGTGCCAGCAGCTTATACCTCACAGGGGGCAGTGAAAAACTGTTTTTT. Encoded protein: CASSLYLTGGSEKLFF.

The chain links TRBV27 to TRBJ1-5, with 8 positions matching TRBD1. Germline V gives CDR1 MNHEY, CDR2 SMNVEV (reference sequence). CDR3 length: 15 residues. Unmatched junction bases numbered 2, after V lost 4 bases and J lost 0 bases. The CDR3 DNA is TGTGCCAGCAGTTGGACAGGGAATAGCAATCAGCCCCAGCATTTT. It is translated as CASSWTGNSNQPQHF.

This clone was recorded a few times. The V and J genes are TRBV29-1 and TRBJ2-5; TRBD2 is a possible D gene (5 bases). Germline V CDR1 and CDR2: SQVTM, ANQGSEA. The ends were cut back, 2 bases at V and 5 bases at J, with 21 bases in the middle. The CDR3 loop spans 16 amino acids. This chain's CDR3 is CSVEFFSGRRKETQYF. The CDR3 nucleotides are TGCAGCGTTGAATTTTTCAGCGGCAGGCGGAAGGAGACCCAGTACTTC.

The genes are TRBV28 and TRBJ2-4, with 7 positions matching TRBD2. CDR3 length: 14 amino acids. Germline assignment: CDR1 MDHEN and CDR2 SYDVKM. With V trimmed by 7 bases and J by 5 bases, 8 bases remained unmatched. The CDR3 is CASTRGGSQNIQYF. The CDR3 DNA follows: TGTGCCAGCACTAGAGGCGGGAGCCAAAACATTCAGTACTTC.